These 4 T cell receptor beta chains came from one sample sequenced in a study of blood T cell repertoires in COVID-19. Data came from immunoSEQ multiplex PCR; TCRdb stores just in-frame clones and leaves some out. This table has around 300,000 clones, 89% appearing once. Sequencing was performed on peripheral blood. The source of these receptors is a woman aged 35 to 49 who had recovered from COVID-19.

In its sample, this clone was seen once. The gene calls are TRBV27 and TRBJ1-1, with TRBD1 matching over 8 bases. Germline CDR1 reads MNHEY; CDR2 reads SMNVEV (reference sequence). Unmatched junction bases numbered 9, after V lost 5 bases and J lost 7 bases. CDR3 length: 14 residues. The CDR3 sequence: CASSTRTGIGEAFF. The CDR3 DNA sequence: TGTGCCAGCAGTACCAGGACAGGGATAGGTGAAGCTTTCTTT.

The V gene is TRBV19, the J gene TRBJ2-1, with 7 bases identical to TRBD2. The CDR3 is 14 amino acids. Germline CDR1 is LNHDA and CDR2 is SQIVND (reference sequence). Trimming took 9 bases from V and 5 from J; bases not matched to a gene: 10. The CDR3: CASGIVAGHNEQFF. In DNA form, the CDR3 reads TGTGCCAGCGGGATAGTAGCGGGTCACAATGAGCAGTTCTTC.

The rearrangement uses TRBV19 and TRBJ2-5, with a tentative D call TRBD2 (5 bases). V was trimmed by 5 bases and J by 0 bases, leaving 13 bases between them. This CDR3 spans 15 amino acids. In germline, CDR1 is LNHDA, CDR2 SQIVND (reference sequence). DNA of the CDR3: TGTGCCAGTAGTGGCGGGCGGACCGACCAAGAGACCCAGTACTTC. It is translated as CASSGGRTDQETQYF.

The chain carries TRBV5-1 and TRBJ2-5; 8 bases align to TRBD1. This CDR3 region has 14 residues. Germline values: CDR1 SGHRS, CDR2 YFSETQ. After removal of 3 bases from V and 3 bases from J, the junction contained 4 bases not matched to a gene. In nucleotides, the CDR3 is TGCGCCAGCAGCTCAGCAGGGGGCGAAGAGACCCAGTACTTC. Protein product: CASSSAGGEETQYF. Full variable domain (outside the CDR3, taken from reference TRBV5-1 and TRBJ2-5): KAGVTQTPRYLIKTRGQQVTLSCSPISGHRSVSWYQQTPGQGLQFLFEYFSETQRNKGNFPGRFSGRQFSNSRSEMNVSTLELGDSALYLCASSSAGGEETQYFGPGTRLLVL.